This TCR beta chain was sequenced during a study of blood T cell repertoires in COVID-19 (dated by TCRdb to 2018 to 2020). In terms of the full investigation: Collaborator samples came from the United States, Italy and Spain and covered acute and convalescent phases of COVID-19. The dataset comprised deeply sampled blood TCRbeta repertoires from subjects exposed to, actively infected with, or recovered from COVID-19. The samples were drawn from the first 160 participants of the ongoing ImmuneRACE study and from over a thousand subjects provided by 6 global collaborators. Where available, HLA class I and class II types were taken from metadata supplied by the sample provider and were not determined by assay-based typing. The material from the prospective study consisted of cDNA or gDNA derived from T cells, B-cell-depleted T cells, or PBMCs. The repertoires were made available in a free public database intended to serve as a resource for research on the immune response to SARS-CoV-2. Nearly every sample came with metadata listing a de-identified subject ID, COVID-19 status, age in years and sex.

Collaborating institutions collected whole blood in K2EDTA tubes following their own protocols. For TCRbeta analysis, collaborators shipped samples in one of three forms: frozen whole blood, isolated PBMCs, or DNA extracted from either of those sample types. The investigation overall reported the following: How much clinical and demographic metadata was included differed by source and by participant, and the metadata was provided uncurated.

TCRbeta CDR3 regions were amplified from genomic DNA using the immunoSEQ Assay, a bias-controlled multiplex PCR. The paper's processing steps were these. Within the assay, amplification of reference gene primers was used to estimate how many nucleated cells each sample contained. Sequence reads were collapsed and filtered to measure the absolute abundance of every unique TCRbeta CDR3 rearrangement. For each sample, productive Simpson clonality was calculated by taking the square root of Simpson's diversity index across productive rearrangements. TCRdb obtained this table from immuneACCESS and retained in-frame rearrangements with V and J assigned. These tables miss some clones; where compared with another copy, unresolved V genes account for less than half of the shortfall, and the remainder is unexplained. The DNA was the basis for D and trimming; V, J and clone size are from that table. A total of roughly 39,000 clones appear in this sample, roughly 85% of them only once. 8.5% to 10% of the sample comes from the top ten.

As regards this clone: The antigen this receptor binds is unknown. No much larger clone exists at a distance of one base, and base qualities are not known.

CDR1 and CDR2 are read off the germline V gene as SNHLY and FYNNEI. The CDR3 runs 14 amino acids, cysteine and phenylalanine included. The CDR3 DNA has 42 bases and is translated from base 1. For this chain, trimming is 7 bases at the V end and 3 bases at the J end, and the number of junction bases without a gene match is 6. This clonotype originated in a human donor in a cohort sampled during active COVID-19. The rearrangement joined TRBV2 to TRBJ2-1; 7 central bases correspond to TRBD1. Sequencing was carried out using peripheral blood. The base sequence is TGTGCCAGCACCGGGACAGCCAACTACAATGAGCAGTTCTTC. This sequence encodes CASTGTANYNEQFF. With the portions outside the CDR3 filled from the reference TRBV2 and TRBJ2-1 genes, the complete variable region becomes EPEVTQTPSHQVTQMGQEVILRCVPISNHLYFYWYRQILGQKVEFLVSFYNNEISEKSEIFDDQFSVERPDGSNFTLKIRSTKLEDSAMYFCASTGTANYNEQFFGPGTRLTVL.